This entry lists 14 T cell receptor beta chains sequenced from one sample in a study of shared clonotypes between healthy human individuals (dated by TCRdb to 2019 to 2021). Receptor libraries were prepared by the immunoSEQ multiplex PCR assay. As stored in TCRdb, this immuneACCESS dataset retains in-frame rearrangements with V and J assigned. A fraction of the clones does not appear; measured against another copy, unresolved V genes explain less than half of the discrepancy, and the remainder lacks a known reason. Across this sample there are about 2.4 million clones, with roughly 93% seen only once. Of the sample, around 0.4% is held by the ten largest clones. Sequencing input: naive CD4+ T cells from PBMCs. The sample's cell subset or site, from its label and the paper: CD45RA+ positively selected. The source of these receptors is a young man in good health. Some clones in this sample may be carry-over from other donors' samples.

J is TRBJ1-3 and V is TRBV30; D is unclear. Trimming left V 6 bases short and J 2 bases short, with 17 bases between. The V gene's germline CDR1 is GTSNPN and CDR2 SVGIG (reference sequence). The length of the CDR3 is 15 residues. The chain's CDR3 is CACPWAVGTGNTIYF. DNA of the CDR3: TGTGCCTGCCCTTGGGCGGTGGGAACTGGAAACACCATATATTTT.

V is TRBV27 and J is TRBJ2-7, with 7 bases identical to TRBD1. Trimming at V came to 5 bases and at J to 3 bases, leaving 10 bases not matched to a gene. CDR1 and CDR2 from the germline V gene are MNHEY and SMNVEV (reference sequence). The CDR3 sequence is 15 residues long. CDR3 amino acids: CASSLTGWTHYEQYF. The CDR3 DNA reads as TGTGCCAGCAGTCTGACAGGGTGGACACACTACGAGCAGTACTTC.

This chain uses TRBV18 with TRBJ2-1; 7 bases are a match to TRBD2. The germline gives CDR1 KGHSH, CDR2 LQKENI. The V and J ends lost 0 bases and 9 bases, in that order; junction bases with no gene match: 11. There are 16 residues in the CDR3. In nucleotides, the CDR3 is TGTGCCAGCTCACCACCGGGGGGGACTTCAAGGTTTGAGCAGTTCTTC. As protein: CASSPPGGTSRFEQFF. Looking up the rest from reference TRBV18 and TRBJ2-1 gives the full variable domain: NAGVMQNPRHLVRRRGQEARLRCSPMKGHSHVYWYRQLPEEGLKFMVYLQKENIIDESGMPKERFSAEFPKEGPSILRIQQVVRGDSAAYFCASSPPGGTSRFEQFFGPGTRLTVL.

This chain links TRBV2 with TRBJ1-5; D ambiguous. V lost 5 bases and J lost 0, with 11 bases in between. Germline CDR1 reads SNHLY; CDR2 reads FYNNEI. The CDR3 has 15 amino acids. As DNA, the CDR3 is TGTGCCAGCAGTTCCCAAGTCTATAGCAATCAGCCCCAGCATTTT. As protein: CASSSQVYSNQPQHF.

The chain employs TRBV30 and TRBJ2-2; TRBD2 matches at 13 bases. This CDR3 has 15 residues. Germline V gene sequence: CDR1 GTSNPN, CDR2 SVGIG (reference sequence). Unmatched junction bases numbered 7, after V lost 5 bases and J lost 7 bases. CDR3 loop: CAWDWTSGRVGELFF. CDR3 nucleotides: TGTGCCTGGGATTGGACTAGCGGGAGAGTCGGGGAGCTGTTTTTT.

The chain has TRBV7-9 and TRBJ2-7, with 9 positions matching TRBD2. This CDR3 is built from 12 residues. Germline V gene data show CDR1 as SEHNR and CDR2 as FQNEAQ (reference sequence). V trimming: 10 bases; J trimming: 6 bases; junction bases outside the gene matches: 7. This chain's CDR3 is CAMGGLALEQYF. The CDR3 DNA is TGTGCCATGGGGGGACTAGCACTCGAGCAGTACTTC.

The chain carries TRBV11-3 and TRBJ1-3; the D gene is possibly TRBD1 (6 bases). Germline V gene sequence: CDR1 SGHNT, CDR2 YENEEA. The CDR3 spans 20 residues. V dropped 0 bases and J dropped 0 bases, with 21 bases sitting between them. The CDR3: CASSLEGVRGARSSGNTIYF. The CDR3 DNA sequence: TGTGCCAGCAGCTTAGAAGGGGTCCGGGGGGCAAGGAGCTCTGGAAACACCATATATTTT.

V is TRBV5-1 and J is TRBJ2-7, with 8 bases matching TRBD1. J lost 1 base, V lost 4 bases, and 7 bases had no gene match. The CDR3 length is 15 residues. Germline V CDR1 and CDR2: SGHRS, YFSETQ. The CDR3 region has the DNA TGCGCCAGCAGCGTAGCCGGGACAGGTTCCTACGAGCAGTACTTC. Protein sequence: CASSVAGTGSYEQYF.

This sequence joins TRBV5-1 and TRBJ2-1; 13 bases align to TRBD2. The CDR3 runs to 15 residues. Trimming at V came to 4 bases and at J to 8 bases, leaving 6 bases not matched to a gene. Germline loops: CDR1 SGHRS, CDR2 YFSETQ. The CDR3 spells CASSLRTSGSDEQFF. Written as DNA, the CDR3 is TGCGCCAGCAGCCTAAGGACTAGCGGGAGCGATGAGCAGTTCTTC.

This clone was seen only once. The V and J genes are TRBV7-8 and TRBJ1-1; D gene ambiguous. The V gene's germline CDR1 is SGHVS and CDR2 FQNEAQ. This CDR3 spans 14 amino acids. The ends were cut back, 2 bases at V and 7 bases at J, with 14 bases in the middle. In nucleotides, the CDR3 is TGTGCCAGCAGCTTATTAGCGTCGGTTAGTGAAGCTTTCTTT. The encoded protein is CASSLLASVSEAFF.

The rearrangement uses TRBV7-3 and TRBJ1-4; 9 bases are shared with TRBD1. The CDR3 loop spans 15 amino acids. In germline, CDR1 is SGHTA, CDR2 FQGTGA. The V and J ends lost 5 bases and 7 bases, in that order; junction bases with no gene match: 8. The CDR3 is CASSEYRGRLEKLFF. The CDR3 DNA reads TGTGCCAGCAGCGAATACAGGGGGCGCCTTGAAAAACTGTTTTTT.

The V gene is TRBV7-9, the J gene TRBJ2-5; D might be TRBD2 (6 bases). Per germline, CDR1 SEHNR and CDR2 FQNEAQ (reference sequence). V shed 11 bases and J shed 5 bases, with 21 bases lying between them. This CDR3 contains 14 residues. CDR3 region: CARRPLGGEETQYF. Here the CDR3 DNA reads TGTGCCCGAAGACCTCTGGGGGGTGAGGAGACCCAGTACTTC.

This chain joins TRBV19 and TRBJ1-5; 8 positions match TRBD1. The germline gives CDR1 LNHDA, CDR2 SQIVND (reference sequence). Trimming cost V 3 bases and J 4 bases; bases outside gene matches: 8. The CDR3 length is 16 residues. The CDR3 region is CASSIRGRGLNQPQHF. CDR3 sequence (DNA): TGTGCCAGTAGTATCAGGGGGCGAGGCCTGAATCAGCCCCAGCATTTT.

Concerning this clone itself: Within the sample, other DNA sequences also encode this same CDR3. The chain has TRBV5-1 and TRBJ2-7, with 11 bases that match TRBD2. Germline CDR1 is SGHRS and CDR2 is YFSETQ. The CDR3 runs 15 residues. V lost 0 bases and J lost 3; bases outside the gene matches: 2. CDR3 DNA sequence: TGCGCCAGCAGCTTGGTTACTAGCGGGAGCTACGAGCAGTACTTC. Translation: CASSLVTSGSYEQYF.